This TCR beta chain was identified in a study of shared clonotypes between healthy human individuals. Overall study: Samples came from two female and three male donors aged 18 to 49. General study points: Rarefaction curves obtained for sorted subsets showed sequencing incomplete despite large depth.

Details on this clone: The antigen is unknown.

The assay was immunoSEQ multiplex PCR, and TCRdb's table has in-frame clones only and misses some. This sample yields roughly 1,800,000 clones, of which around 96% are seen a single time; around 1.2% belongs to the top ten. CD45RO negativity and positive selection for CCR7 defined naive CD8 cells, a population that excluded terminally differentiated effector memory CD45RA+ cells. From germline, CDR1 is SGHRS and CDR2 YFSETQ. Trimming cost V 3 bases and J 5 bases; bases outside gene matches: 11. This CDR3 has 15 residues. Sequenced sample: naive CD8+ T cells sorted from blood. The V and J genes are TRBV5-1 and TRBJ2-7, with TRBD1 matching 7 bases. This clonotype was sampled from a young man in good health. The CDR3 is CASSSDRAMRHEQYF. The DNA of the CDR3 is TGCGCCAGCAGCTCCGACAGGGCGATGAGGCACGAGCAGTACTTC.